The rows below give T cell receptor beta chains drawn from one sample of a study of blood T cell repertoires in COVID-19. TCRdb's copy holds only in-frame clones and misses some; the assay was immunoSEQ multiplex PCR. The sample contains roughly 340,000 clones, approximately 90% of which appear only once. Sequencing was performed on peripheral blood. These TCRs come from a woman aged 18-29 years who had recovered from COVID-19. Each CDR3 is given with its conserved first and last residue. Clone size is not always given. Where it is, it says once, few, many or a class for expanded clones.

clone_size,j_call,v_call,cdr3_length,cdr3_aa
NA,TRBJ1-2,TRBV7-2,16,CASSLESGGGSLGYTF
NA,TRBJ2-1,TRBV7-9,15,CASSLVGQGYNEQFF
few,TRBJ2-1,TRBV18,15,CASSPRREYEGEQFF
once,TRBJ1-4,TRBV11-2,15,CASSLAGTGGPELFF
once,TRBJ2-1,TRBV11-2,15,CASSLRGLGYNEQFF
NA,TRBJ1-3,TRBV5-1,15,CASSSGDRAGNTIYF
NA,TRBJ2-6,TRBV19,22,CASSIDLISVRGKGSGANVLTF
NA,TRBJ2-1,TRBV28,15,CASSPAGGGGLEQFF
few,TRBJ1-2,TRBV11-2,13,CASSRDRVYGYTF
NA,TRBJ2-1,TRBV5-6,18,CASSQNGGLADSYNEQFF
NA,TRBJ1-1,TRBV5-4,14,CASRQRGGAREAFF
NA,TRBJ2-1,TRBV4-1,15,CASSKASGSYNEQFF
NA,TRBJ2-1,TRBV7-8,15,CASSQEEFSYNEQFF
NA,TRBJ1-3,TRBV30,11,CAWSIGNTIYF
once,TRBJ2-1,TRBV9,16,CASSVSSGRSYNEQFF
NA,TRBJ1-2,TRBV12-3/TRBV12-4,12,CASTRDSYGYTF
NA,TRBJ1-6,TRBV19,15,CASTELGVGNSPLHF
NA,TRBJ2-5,TRBV5-6,13,CASSFRAWETQYF
NA,TRBJ2-3,TRBV30,15,CAWSPGQTSTDTQYF
NA,TRBJ1-2,TRBV6-5,16,CASSYGTSTGSYGYTF
NA,TRBJ2-3,TRBV29-1,14,CSVVGTGGTDTQYF